A single T cell receptor beta chain is shown here with its context. Its cognate antigen has yet to be identified. The record has no base qualities; no much larger clone is one base away. This specimen belongs to a study of radiotherapy plus CTLA-4 blockade in lung cancer (dated 2018 in TCRdb). General notes on the study: Objective responses were observed in about 17% of enrolled patients, and disease control was achieved in 25% to 35%.

Counted from cysteine to phenylalanine, this CDR3 has 15 amino acids. Only the CDR3 part of the read is kept: 45 bases, read in frame from the first base. Looking up the germline V gene (reference sequence) yields CDR1 MNHEY and CDR2 SMNVEV. V lost 7 bases and J lost 2 bases; the stretch between them is 15 bases long. The study tested focal radiation therapy combined with CTLA-4 blockade (ipilimumab) in patients with chemo-refractory metastatic non-small-cell lung cancer. The library was produced with the immunoSEQ multiplex PCR assay. The source is immuneACCESS, and TCRdb retained only in-frame sequences with V and J called. Part of the clones is not carried over; for the studies checked, unresolved V genes explain less than half of this, and the remainder is unexplained. Across this sample there are approximately 50,000 clones, with almost 85% seen only once. Of the sample, 6.1% falls within the top ten clones.

The investigation overall reported the following: The strongest predictors of response were reported to be early dynamic shifts in blood T cell clones along with a rise in serum interferon-beta following radiation. After treatment with radiotherapy and ipilimumab, TCR clones that originated in tumors expanded in peripheral blood.

The sample here was peripheral blood, taken from a patient treated with radiotherapy plus ipilimumab. The chain uses TRBV27 and TRBJ2-1, with TRBD2 as a weak D call on 7 bases. The source of this sequence is a human donor with non-small cell lung cancer whose response to radiotherapy plus ipilimumab could not be evaluated. The CDR3 region has the sequence CASTKGGSPYNEQFF. The nucleotide sequence is given as TGTGCCAGCACCAAGGGGGGGTCTCCCTACAATGAGCAGTTCTTC.